The 21 T cell receptor beta chains reported below all come from one sample, sequenced in a study of regulatory T cells in long-lasting Graves disease. Arm-PCR with iRepertoire HTBI primers amplified the CDR3 regions for these TCR beta libraries. One entry per CDR3 protein results from TCRdb running MiXCR on the multiplex PCR reads. The sample has about 660,000 distinct CDR3 sequences, about 30% seen once; the top ten hold roughly 40%. Described time point: persistent/refractory GD, antithyroid drugs over 5 years with positive TRAb. TCR sequences were obtained from RNA taken from PBMCs. The sequencing here drew on peripheral blood mononuclear cells (PBMCs), taken when the disease was refractory, from a patient treated with antithyroid drugs. The receptors come from a female donor with Graves disease.

Many counts were recorded for this clonotype. The CDR3 protein is CASRGLRGHTEAFF. DNA of the CDR3: TGTGCCAGCAGAGGGTTGAGGGGGCACACTGAAGCTTTCTTT. This chain links TRBV2 with TRBJ1-1, with 7 nucleotides matching TRBD1. V lost 6 bases, J lost 3 bases, and 7 bases stayed unmatched. Germline V gene data show CDR1 as SNHLY and CDR2 as FYNNEI. This CDR3 comprises 14 residues.

This clonotype was detected only a few times. V gene TRBV20-1 combines with J gene TRBJ2-1, with 9 bases aligning to TRBD2. V shed 6 bases and J 1 base; nucleotides not matched to a gene: 10. CDR1 DFQATT and CDR2 SNEGSKA come from the germline V gene (reference sequence). The CDR3 consists of 16 residues. The CDR3 is CSAALLAGLSYNEQFF. The CDR3, as DNA: TGCAGTGCCGCGCTACTAGCGGGCCTATCCTACAATGAGCAGTTCTTC.

Points on this clonotype: A much larger clonotype is one base distant, so this may be a read error. The rearrangement joins TRBV6-1 to TRBJ1-2; D not resolved. Germline CDR1 reads MNHNS; CDR2 reads SASEGT. This CDR3 is built from 14 residues. In DNA form, the CDR3 reads TGTGCCAGCAGTGAAGTGGGCCTATCTCGAGGCTGCACCTTC. Translating it yields CASSEVGLSRGCTF.

The V call is TRBV18, the J call TRBJ2-2; D might be TRBD1 (6 bases). With 1 base removed from V and 1 base from J, the gap between germline ends came to 7 bases. This CDR3 comprises 15 residues. The germline CDR1 and CDR2 sequences are KGHSH and LQKENI. Here the CDR3 reads CASSPRDKNTGELFF. CDR3 DNA: TGTGCCAGCTCACCACGGGACAAGAACACCGGGGAGCTGTTTTTT.

The chain is built from TRBV30 and TRBJ1-2, with D possibly being TRBD1 (5 bases). The germline V and J ends were trimmed by 7 bases and 4 bases, with 13 bases remaining between them. Germline V gene data show CDR1 as GTSNPN and CDR2 as SVGIG (reference sequence). The CDR3 has 12 amino acids. This chain's CDR3 is CASRQSGYGYTF. CDR3 sequence (DNA): TGTGCCTCTAGACAGTCCGGCTATGGCTACACCTTC.

This clonotype showed up many times. The chain recombines TRBV18 with TRBJ1-2; D call uncertain. With 6 bases removed from V and 8 bases from J, the gap between germline ends came to 16 bases. Looked up from germline, CDR1 is KGHSH and CDR2 is LQKENI. The CDR3 spans 13 residues. In DNA form, the CDR3 reads TGTGCCAGCTCGCCCCAGGTGGAGGGCGGCTACACCTTC. Translation gives CASSPQVEGGYTF.

V and J are TRBV25-1 and TRBJ2-7; 13 bases line up with TRBD2. The CDR3 totals 17 residues. V lost 7 bases and J lost 12; bases outside the gene matches: 21. Germline V gene lookup returns CDR1 MGHDK and CDR2 SYGVNS. The CDR3 coding sequence is TGTGCCAGCAAACCTAGAACGGCGGGACTAGCGGGGCCTGTGTGGTACTTC. Translating gives CASKPRTAGLAGPVWYF.

The chain is built from TRBV2 and TRBJ2-3; 7 nucleotides match TRBD2. Germline V lookup: CDR1 SNHLY, CDR2 FYNNEI. Trimming took 5 bases from V and 2 from J; bases not matched to a gene: 7. This CDR3 is 15 amino acids long. CDR3 in DNA: TGTGCCAGCAGTATCCGAGCGGGGAACACAGATACGCAGTATTTT. Translated: CASSIRAGNTDTQYF. The whole variable domain, filled in from reference TRBV2 and TRBJ2-3, reads EPEVTQTPSHQVTQMGQEVILRCVPISNHLYFYWYRQILGQKVEFLVSFYNNEISEKSEIFDDQFSVERPDGSNFTLKIRSTKLEDSAMYFCASSIRAGNTDTQYFGPGTRLTVL.

The chain recombines TRBV5-1 with TRBJ1-2; 7 bases agree with TRBD1. Germline-derived CDR1 and CDR2 are SGHRS and YFSETQ. CDR3 length: 14 residues. V trimming: 4 bases; J trimming: 4 bases; junction bases outside the gene matches: 7. Written as DNA, the CDR3 is TGCGCCAGCAGCGTAGCCGGGACAGTCTATGGCTACACCTTC. This codes for CASSVAGTVYGYTF.

This clonotype was seen repeatedly, ten times or more. This chain joins TRBV12-3 or TRBV12-4 and TRBJ1-2; no firm D call. There are 13 residues in the CDR3. Trimming pared 2 bases from V and 4 bases from J, leaving 8 bases between. CDR3 DNA: TGTGCCAGCAGTTTAAAGTCGGCCTATGGCTACACCTTC. This translates into CASSLKSAYGYTF.

A few counts support this clonotype. The gene calls are TRBV6-2 or TRBV6-3 and TRBJ1-1; TRBD1 matches 9 bases. This CDR3 spans 15 amino acids. From germline, CDR1 is MNHEY and CDR2 SVGEGT. The V segment lost 2 bases and the J segment 5 bases; nucleotides outside the gene matches: 6. Here the CDR3 DNA reads TGTGCCAGCAGTTACCCCGGGACAGGGAGGACTGAAGCTTTCTTT. Residues: CASSYPGTGRTEAFF.

Remarks on this clonotype: A much larger clonotype is one base distant, so this may be a read error. The CDR3 is CAIGESRWGTGWNTEAFF. The CDR3 region has the DNA TGTGCCATCGGTGAGTCGCGTTGGGGGACAGGGTGGAACACTGAAGCTTTCTTT. The chain couples TRBV10-3 to TRBJ1-1, with TRBD1 matching over 9 bases. The CDR3 extends over 18 amino acids. CDR1 is ENHRY, CDR2 SYGVKD, per germline.

In this sample, this clonotype turned up a few times. DNA of the CDR3: TGCAGCGTTGTAGGCGGAATCTATGGCTACACCTTC. It specifies CSVVGGIYGYTF. The V and J genes are TRBV29-1 and TRBJ1-2, with unresolved D. V lost 4 bases, J lost 4 bases, and 10 bases lay in between. The CDR3 has 12 amino acids. Germline CDR1 SQVTM, CDR2 ANQGSEA. Full variable domain (outside the CDR3, taken from reference TRBV29-1 and TRBJ1-2): SAVISQKPSRDICQRGTSLTIQCQVDSQVTMMFWYRQQPGQSLTLIATANQGSEATYESGFVIDKFPISRPNLTFSTLTVSNMSPEDSSIYLCSVVGGIYGYTFGSGTRLTVV.

This clonotype has more than one count but fewer than ten. Here the CDR3 reads CASSRREQETQYF. In DNA form, the CDR3 reads TGTGCCAGCAGCCGACGGGAGCAAGAGACCCAGTACTTC. The rearrangement joins TRBV6-1 to TRBJ2-5; tentative D call: TRBD2 (6 bases). The CDR3 is 13 residues long. Per the germline V gene, CDR1 is MNHNS and CDR2 is SASEGT. The ends were cut back, 6 bases at V and 2 bases at J, with 10 bases in the middle.

The V and J genes are TRBV20-1 and TRBJ1-2; D is undetermined. CDR1 and CDR2 from the germline V gene are DFQATT and SNEGSKA (reference sequence). This CDR3 has 14 residues. V dropped 0 bases and J dropped 6 bases, with 14 bases sitting between them. CDR3 sequence (DNA): TGCAGTGCTAGAGAATCCGGCAGGAGCCATGGCTACACCTTC. Translation: CSARESGRSHGYTF.

This clonotype was seen many times. This chain links TRBV20-1 with TRBJ2-5, with D tentatively TRBD1 or TRBD2 (6 bases each). This CDR3 comprises 14 residues. The germline gives CDR1 DFQATT, CDR2 SNEGSKA (reference sequence). The ends were cut back, 6 bases at V and 4 bases at J, with 18 bases in the middle. CDR3 sequence (DNA): TGCAGTGCCAGGGGACCTTTGGGAGGAGAGACCCAGTACTTC. Its protein is CSARGPLGGETQYF.

The rearrangement joins TRBV10-1 to TRBJ2-7; D remains ambiguous. In germline, CDR1 is WNHNN, CDR2 SYGVQD (reference sequence). Trimming removed 2 bases from V and 2 bases from J, with 10 bases in between. The CDR3 spans 14 residues. In DNA form, the CDR3 reads TGCGCCAGCAGTGAGGTCGGGCAGCCCTACGAGCAGTACTTC. This codes for CASSEVGQPYEQYF.

The V and J genes are TRBV12-3 or TRBV12-4 and TRBJ2-7; possibly TRBD2 for D (7 bases). Trimming took 7 bases from V and 5 from J, leaving 18 bases between them. This CDR3 is 14 amino acids long. CDR3 loop: CASTRGAGAHEQYF. CDR3 coding DNA: TGTGCCAGCACCCGGGGGGCGGGAGCGCACGAGCAGTACTTC.

The chain has TRBV4-1 and TRBJ2-7; maybe TRBD2 (5 bases). CDR3 length equals 16 residues. Germline CDR1 MGHRA, CDR2 YSYEKL. Trimming removed 0 bases from V and 4 bases from J, with 16 bases in between. The CDR3 DNA reads as TGCGCCAGCAGCCAAGATGCCGGGATGAGGTCTTACGAGCAGTACTTC. Its translation is CASSQDAGMRSYEQYF.

This clonotype has only a few counts. This chain joins TRBV28 and TRBJ1-6; D remains ambiguous. The CDR3 covers 16 residues. V was clipped by 5 bases and J by 11 bases, with 22 bases between them. From germline, CDR1 is MDHEN and CDR2 SYDVKM. The CDR3: CASSLRPGRSGTPLHF. CDR3 nucleotides: TGTGCCAGCAGTCTACGACCGGGCCGATCGGGAACACCCCTCCACTTT.

The V and J genes are TRBV5-4 and TRBJ1-2, with D unclear. The germline V and J ends were trimmed by 0 bases and 6 bases, with 9 bases remaining between them. The CDR3 runs 13 residues. In germline, CDR1 is SGHNT, CDR2 YYREEE (reference sequence). CDR3 DNA: TGTGCCAGCAGCTTGGTTGGAGGCAATGGCTACACCTTC. Its translation is CASSLVGGNGYTF.